Following are 13 T cell receptor beta chains from one sample sequenced in a study of blood T cell repertoires in COVID-19. The method was immunoSEQ multiplex PCR; TCRdb's version includes in-frame clones alone and lacks a portion of them. Seen here are 150,000 to 200,000 clones, about 87% observed once, and the top ten hold more than 25%. The sequenced sample consisted of peripheral blood. Receptors were obtained from a man aged 60 to 69 with acute or convalescent COVID-19.

This chain uses TRBV7-9 with TRBJ1-2; no definite D call. The CDR3 totals 15 residues. Germline assignment: CDR1 SEHNR and CDR2 FQNEAQ (reference sequence). The V and J ends lost 5 bases and 5 bases respectively, with 18 bases between them. The CDR3 is CASSPGVGPGYGYTF. CDR3 nucleotide sequence: TGTGCCAGCAGCCCGGGAGTAGGCCCTGGGTATGGCTACACCTTC.

This sequence joins TRBV15 and TRBJ1-4; D perhaps matches TRBD1 (5 bases). The germline CDR1 and CDR2 sequences are LNHNV and YYDKDF (reference sequence). This CDR3 is 14 amino acids long. V lost 4 bases to trimming and J lost 8 bases, with 14 bases between them. CDR3 DNA: TGTGCCACCAGCAAGGGGCAGGGCCGGGAAAAACTGTTTTTT. Protein product: CATSKGQGREKLFF.

CDR3 residues: CATSRTLDTKGAYEQYV. In DNA, the CDR3 is TGTGCCACCAGCAGGACCTTGGACACCAAGGGGGCCTACGAGCAGTACGTC. The V call is TRBV15, the J call TRBJ2-7; tentatively, D is TRBD1 (6 bases). V lost 3 bases to trimming and J lost 2 bases, with 20 bases between them. The CDR3 totals 17 residues. In germline, CDR1 is LNHNV, CDR2 YYDKDF (reference sequence).

The chain carries TRBV7-3 and TRBJ2-6; 7 bases are a match to TRBD1. Losses at the gene ends were 3 bases for V and 2 bases for J; bases not matched to a gene: 1. Germline V gene lookup returns CDR1 SGHTA and CDR2 FQGTGA. The length of the CDR3 is 15 residues. The CDR3 region is CASSFGTAGANVLTF. Written as DNA, the CDR3 is TGTGCCAGCAGCTTTGGGACAGCTGGGGCCAACGTCCTGACTTTC.

The chain couples TRBV3-1 (or the pseudogene TRBV3-2) to TRBJ1-2, with TRBD1 identical over 10 bases. Germline CDR1 is LGHDT and CDR2 is YNNKEL (reference sequence). V dropped 2 bases and J dropped 0; count of bases not matched to a gene: 6. The CDR3 contains 17 residues. The CDR3 region is CASSQKDRGTANYGYTF. CDR3 DNA sequence: TGTGCCAGCAGCCAAAAGGACAGGGGGACGGCTAACTATGGCTACACCTTC.

V gene TRBV18 combines with J gene TRBJ2-7, with 9 bases aligning to TRBD1. The CDR3 covers 14 residues. V trimming: 4 bases; J trimming: 2 bases; junction bases outside the gene matches: 3. Germline assignment: CDR1 KGHSH and CDR2 LQKENI. CDR3 DNA: TGTGCCAGCTCACGGGGACAGGGACCCTACGAGCAGTACGTC. It is translated as CASSRGQGPYEQYV.

V gene TRBV15 combines with J gene TRBJ1-4, with 7 bases that match TRBD1. CDR1 is LNHNV and CDR2 is YYDKDF in the germline V gene (reference sequence). V lost 7 bases, J lost 6 bases, and 8 bases stayed unmatched. The CDR3 is made up of 14 amino acids. This chain's CDR3 is CATTTGQLYEKLFF. The CDR3 DNA follows: TGTGCCACCACCACGGGACAGCTTTATGAAAAACTGTTTTTT. Together with reference TRBV15 and TRBJ1-4, the CDR3 gives the full variable domain: DAMVIQNPRYQVTQFGKPVTLSCSQTLNHNVMYWYQQKSSQAPKLLFHYYDKDFNNEADTPDNFQSRRPNTSFCFLDIRSPGLGDTAMYLCATTTGQLYEKLFFGSGTQLSVL.

CDR3 coding DNA: TGTGCCACCAGTGCCCGACCTGGGAGGGGGAACACTGAAGCTTTCTTT. Its translation is CATSARPGRGNTEAFF. V usage is TRBV24-1 and J usage is TRBJ1-1; possible D gene TRBD1, 5 bases. V was cut by 5 bases and J by 1 base, with 16 bases left in between. The length of the CDR3 is 16 residues. Germline CDR1 is KGHDR and CDR2 is SFDVKD.

The chain couples TRBV19 to TRBJ2-3, with 8 bases fitting TRBD1. There are 13 residues in the CDR3. V lost 10 bases to trimming and J lost 5 bases; unmatched junction nucleotides: 8. The germline V gene has CDR1 LNHDA and CDR2 SQIVND (reference sequence). In nucleotides, the CDR3 is TGTGCCACCTCGGACAGGGCTGGAGATACGCAGTATTTT. It specifies CATSDRAGDTQYF.

J is TRBJ1-1 and V is TRBV2; the D gene is possibly TRBD1 (5 bases). The ends were cut back, 1 base at V and 1 base at J, with 7 bases in the middle. The CDR3 is 14 residues long. CDR1 is SNHLY, CDR2 FYNNEI, per germline. The CDR3 is CASSEEQENTEAFF. The CDR3 DNA follows: TGTGCCAGCAGTGAAGAACAGGAGAACACTGAAGCTTTCTTT.

V gene TRBV6-4 combines with J gene TRBJ2-1, with no clear D. Trimming took 0 bases from V and 0 from J, leaving 6 bases between them. CDR1 is MRHNA and CDR2 is SNTAGT in the germline V gene. The CDR3 loop spans 15 amino acids. CDR3 protein: CASSDSPSSYNEQFF. The CDR3 DNA reads TGTGCCAGCAGTGACTCCCCGAGCTCCTACAATGAGCAGTTCTTC.

In its sample, this clone was seen once. V is TRBV10-3 and J is TRBJ1-1, with a tentative D call TRBD1 (5 bases). Germline CDR1 and CDR2: ENHRY and SYGVKD. The germline V and J ends were trimmed by 0 bases and 11 bases, with 10 bases remaining between them. CDR3 length: 12 residues. CDR3 nucleotide sequence: TGTGCCATCAGTGAGTCCGACAGCGGGGCTTTCTTT. Translated, it gives CAISESDSGAFF.

J is TRBJ1-3 and V is TRBV30; maybe TRBD1 (6 bases). The CDR3 is made up of 15 amino acids. Trimming removed 1 base from V and 2 bases from J, with 12 bases in between. The germline CDR1 and CDR2 sequences are GTSNPN and SVGIG (reference sequence). The CDR3 DNA reads TGTGCCTGGAGTGGGGCCGGGACACCTGGAAACACCATATATTTT. As protein: CAWSGAGTPGNTIYF.